These 18 T cell receptor beta chains were sequenced from one sample in a study of shared clonotypes between healthy human individuals. Data came from immunoSEQ multiplex PCR; TCRdb stores just in-frame clones and leaves some out. Seen here are over 1.5 million clones, around 98% observed once, and the top ten hold around 0.45%. Sequenced sample: naive CD4+ T cells sorted from blood. The subset was: CD45RA+ positively selected. The origin of the receptors is a man aged 25-40 years in good health.

This clone was found once. This chain links TRBV5-4 with TRBJ2-7; 10 positions agree with TRBD1. This CDR3 comprises 15 residues. CDR1 and CDR2 from the germline V gene are SGHNT and YYREEE (reference sequence). Germline trimming cut 4 bases from V and 3 bases from J; bases unmatched to any gene: 7. The chain's CDR3 is CASSTGQGIGYEQYF. CDR3 nucleotides: TGTGCCAGCAGCACGGGACAGGGGATCGGCTACGAGCAGTACTTC.

The genes are TRBV6-5 and TRBJ1-5; D gene ambiguous. Trimming shortened V by 6 bases and J by 7 bases, and 13 bases separated the two germline ends. Germline V gene sequence: CDR1 MNHEY, CDR2 SVGAGI. This CDR3 spans 13 amino acids. This CDR3 is CASRPGRAQPQHF. In DNA form, the CDR3 reads TGTGCCAGCAGGCCTGGGAGGGCGCAGCCCCAGCATTTT.

V and J are TRBV5-4 and TRBJ2-3; D tentatively fits TRBD1 or TRBD2 (7 bases each). With 4 bases removed from V and 6 bases from J, the gap between germline ends came to 18 bases. This CDR3 is built from 15 residues. Germline V gene sequence: CDR1 SGHNT, CDR2 YYREEE (reference sequence). The CDR3 loop reads CASSLQGGRADTQYF. The CDR3 bases are TGTGCCAGCAGCCTCCAGGGGGGGAGGGCCGATACGCAGTATTTT. The full variable domain, rest sourced from reference TRBV5-4 and TRBJ2-3, is ETGVTQSPTHLIKTRGQQVTLRCSSQSGHNTVSWYQQALGQGPQFIFQYYREEENGRGNFPPRFSGLQFPNYSSELNVNALELDDSALYLCASSLQGGRADTQYFGPGTRLTVL.

Of note for this clone: At one end the junction does not follow the germline gene, possibly because of a read error. This sequence joins TRBV7-6 and TRBJ2-1, with 7 bases lining up with TRBD1. The CDR3 is 13 residues long. Germline V gene data show CDR1 as SGHVS and CDR2 as FNYEAQ. This CDR3 reads CASSLETGSEQLF. Here the CDR3 DNA reads TGTGCCAGCAGCTTAGAGACAGGGAGTGAGCAGCTCTTC.

The chain uses TRBV20-1 and TRBJ2-3; D not resolved. CDR3 length: 11 residues. Germline V gene data show CDR1 as DFQATT and CDR2 as SNEGSKA (reference sequence). The V end lost 5 bases, the J end lost 9 bases, and 12 bases lay between the germline ends. CDR3 protein: CSALTDATQYF. The CDR3 coding sequence is TGCAGTGCTCTGACCGACGCCACGCAGTATTTT.

The rearrangement uses TRBV5-1 and TRBJ2-2, with 8 bases that match TRBD1. Germline trimming cut 2 bases from V and 10 bases from J; bases unmatched to any gene: 10. CDR3 size: 15 residues. CDR1 is SGHRS and CDR2 is YFSETQ in the germline V gene. CDR3 nucleotide sequence: TGCGCCAGCAGCTTAACGACCCGGACAGGGTTGGAGCTGTTTTTT. Translation gives CASSLTTRTGLELFF.

The chain has TRBV10-3 and TRBJ2-7, with D possibly TRBD1 on 6 matching bases. This CDR3 contains 14 residues. V dropped 3 bases and J dropped 5 bases, with 14 bases sitting between them. Looked up from germline, CDR1 is ENHRY and CDR2 is SYGVKD. The CDR3 protein is CAISEGVRDNEQYF. The CDR3 nucleotides read TGTGCCATCAGTGAAGGGGTCAGGGACAACGAGCAGTACTTC.

The V gene is TRBV21-1, the J gene TRBJ2-5. TRBV21-1 counts as a pseudogene. The CDR3 spans 16 residues. The CDR3 region has the DNA TGTGCCAACAAGAGATGGGGGGCCACAAACCAAGAGACCCAGTACTTC. This translates into CANKRWGATNQETQYF.

The V gene is TRBV20-1, the J gene TRBJ2-7; D not resolved. The V end was cut by 3 bases, the J end by 7 bases, with 10 bases between. This CDR3 region has 11 residues. The V gene's germline CDR1 is DFQATT and CDR2 SNEGSKA (reference sequence). The CDR3 region has the DNA TGCAGTGCTAGGCCCCTTAAAGAGCAGTACTTC. This encodes CSARPLKEQYF.

The CDR3 DNA is TGTGCCTGGAGTGTAATTGTGGGCACTGAAGCTTTCTTT. It translates to CAWSVIVGTEAFF. The chain employs TRBV30 and TRBJ1-1, with D uncertain. In germline, CDR1 is GTSNPN, CDR2 SVGIG (reference sequence). This CDR3 spans 13 amino acids. Trimming stripped 0 bases from V and 4 bases from J, with 9 bases between.

Turning to this clone: One end of the junction fails to match germline, which may point to a read error. The chain has TRBV28 and TRBJ1-4; D is perhaps TRBD1 (5 bases). The germline gives CDR1 MDHEN, CDR2 SYDVKM. CDR3 length: 10 residues. The CDR3: CVIGDEKLFF. For the CDR3, the DNA is TGCGTCATCGGGGACGAAAAACTGTTTTTT.

The chain couples TRBV5-1 to TRBJ2-5; 8 bases map to TRBD1. V gave up 3 bases and J gave up 4 bases; unmatched junction bases: 2. The CDR3 is 13 amino acids. CDR1 SGHRS and CDR2 YFSETQ come from the germline V gene. CDR3 DNA sequence: TGCGCCAGCAGCTCGACAGGGGCAGAGACCCAGTACTTC. Translation: CASSSTGAETQYF.

J is TRBJ2-3 and V is TRBV30; D uncertain. Between the trimmed V and J ends, which lost 1 base and 5 bases, there was a span of 10 bases. The CDR3 sequence is 13 residues long. The germline V gene encodes CDR1 GTSNPN and CDR2 SVGIG (reference sequence). The CDR3 DNA follows: TGTGCCTGGAGTGCCCTGTCGGTAGATACGCAGTATTTT. Amino acids: CAWSALSVDTQYF.

Of note for this clone: The identical CDR3 is also encoded by other nucleotide sequences in the sample. This chain connects TRBV9 to TRBJ2-5; 10 positions match TRBD2. Per the germline V gene, CDR1 is SGDLS and CDR2 is YYNGEE. CDR3 length equals 14 residues. V was clipped by 0 bases and J by 5 bases; unmatched bases: 1. The CDR3 protein is CASSVGAGGETQYF. CDR3 sequence (DNA): TGTGCCAGCAGCGTAGGAGCGGGAGGGGAGACCCAGTACTTC.

This clone appeared a single time. The chain carries TRBV5-1 and TRBJ2-7, with 9 bases fitting TRBD2. Trimming took 1 base from V and 4 from J; bases not matched to a gene: 6. The CDR3 has 15 amino acids. Germline V CDR1 and CDR2: SGHRS, YFSETQ. The chain's CDR3 is CASSLRGTSQYEQYF. CDR3 nucleotide sequence: TGCGCCAGCAGCTTGAGAGGGACTAGCCAATACGAGCAGTACTTC.

Here the CDR3 reads CASSPPMKNEQYF. The CDR3 coding sequence is TGTGCCAGCTCACCACCGATGAAAAACGAGCAGTACTTC. The chain couples TRBV18 to TRBJ2-7; no definite D call. The CDR3 extends over 13 amino acids. Trimming took 0 bases from V and 5 from J, leaving 8 bases between them. CDR1 KGHSH and CDR2 LQKENI come from the germline V gene.

V gene TRBV5-6 combines with J gene TRBJ1-3; the D is unclear. CDR1 is SGHDT and CDR2 is YYEEEE in the germline V gene. V lost 6 bases, J lost 0 bases, and 10 bases lay in between. The CDR3 spans 14 residues. CDR3 in DNA: TGTGCCAGCATCGCTTGGGGCTCTGGAAACACCATATATTTT. This codes for CASIAWGSGNTIYF.

The chain has TRBV28 and TRBJ2-1; TRBD2 is a possible D gene (6 bases). Trimming removed 6 bases at V and 0 bases at J, with 15 bases between. Germline assignment: CDR1 MDHEN and CDR2 SYDVKM. The CDR3 consists of 16 residues. The CDR3 region has the DNA TGTGCCAGCAGCGACGGGACTTACAGCTCCTACAATGAGCAGTTCTTC. As protein: CASSDGTYSSYNEQFF.